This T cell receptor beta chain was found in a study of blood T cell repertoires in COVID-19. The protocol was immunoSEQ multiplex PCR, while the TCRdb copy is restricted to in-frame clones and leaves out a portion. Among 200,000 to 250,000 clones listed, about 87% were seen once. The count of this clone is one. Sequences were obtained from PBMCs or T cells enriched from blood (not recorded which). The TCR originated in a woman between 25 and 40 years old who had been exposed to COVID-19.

CDR3 in DNA: TGTGCCAGCACCGGGGGTGCATCCTATGGCTACACCTTC. Translation gives CASTGGASYGYTF. The chain has TRBV6-1 and TRBJ1-2; weak D call: TRBD1 (5 bases). V lost 7 bases, J lost 4 bases, and 13 bases lay in between. This CDR3 is built from 13 residues. Looked up from germline, CDR1 is MNHNS and CDR2 is SASEGT.